This TCR beta chain is from a study of cytomegalovirus exposure and HLA in healthy donors. The overall study: Unique TCR beta sequences numbering some 120 million came from 190 million or so T cells in an earlier analysis.

Donors sampled were nominally healthy, though unrecorded immune exposures were likely. The PCR ran on 60 Vbeta and 13 Jbeta primers. Profiling relied on immunoSEQ multiplex PCR, and the TCRdb table lists in-frame clones only, not all of them. The data show about 200,000 clones, with about 70% seen just once and around 2.6% held by the top ten. The ends were cut back, 4 bases at V and 2 bases at J, with 13 bases in the middle. Germline CDR1 SEHNR, CDR2 FQNEAQ (reference sequence). The CDR3 is 15 amino acids. Findings and limits, study-wide: With DRB1 most and HLA-C fewest, TCR association rates differed between HLA loci in a later analysis.

Details on this clone: Its target is unknown.

Source material: PBMCs. This clonotype was obtained from a man aged 40-49 years in good health and CMV-seropositive. V is TRBV7-9 and J is TRBJ2-3, with D unclear. CDR3 coding DNA: TGTGCCAGCAGCTCAGCTTTAGGAGTCACAGATACGCAGTATTTT. Translated: CASSSALGVTDTQYF.